This T cell receptor beta chain was obtained from a study of early T cells in non-severe SARS-CoV-2 infection. Study-level information: Sequencing was performed on bulk RNA from unsorted whole blood, leaving chains unpaired.

The CDR3 length is 12 residues. Per the germline V gene, CDR1 is LGHDT and CDR2 is YNNKEL (reference sequence). V was trimmed by 5 bases and J by 8 bases, leaving 12 bases between them. From the 5' RACE reads, TCRdb called clonotypes with MiXCR, one entry per CDR3 protein. In the table there are 85,000 to 100,000 distinct CDR3 sequences, roughly 15% of which are singletons. Study results and limitations: VDJdb-based matching was biased toward anti-spike CD8 responses and missed private and CD4 specificities.

In the case of this clonotype: The antigen remains unidentified.

This TCR came from an adult who was a healthcare worker with PCR-confirmed SARS-CoV-2 infection or an uninfected control (not recorded which). The sample here was whole blood, taken at baseline. V is TRBV3-1 and J is TRBJ1-2; D ambiguous. The DNA for the CDR3 is TGTGCCAGCAGCACGCAACAAAGCGGCTACACCTTC. It yields the protein CASSTQQSGYTF. Filled out from reference TRBV3-1 and TRBJ1-2, the complete variable domain reads DTAVSQTPKYLVTQMGNDKSIKCEQNLGHDTMYWYKQDSKKFLKIMFSYNNKELIINETVPNRFSPKSPDKAHLNLHINSLELGDSAVYFCASSTQQSGYTFGSGTRLTVV.